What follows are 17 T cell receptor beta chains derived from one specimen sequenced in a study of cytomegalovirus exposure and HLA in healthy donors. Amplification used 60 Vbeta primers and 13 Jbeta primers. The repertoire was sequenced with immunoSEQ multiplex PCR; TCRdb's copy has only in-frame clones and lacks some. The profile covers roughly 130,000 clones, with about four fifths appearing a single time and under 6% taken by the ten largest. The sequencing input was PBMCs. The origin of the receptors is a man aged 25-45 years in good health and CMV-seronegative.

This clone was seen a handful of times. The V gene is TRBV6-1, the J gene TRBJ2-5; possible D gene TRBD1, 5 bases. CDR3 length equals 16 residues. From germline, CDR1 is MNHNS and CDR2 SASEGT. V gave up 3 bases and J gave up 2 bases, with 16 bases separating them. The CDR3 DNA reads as TGTGCCAGCAGTGATCTCCGAACGGACAAGCAAGAGACCCAGTACTTC. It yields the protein CASSDLRTDKQETQYF.

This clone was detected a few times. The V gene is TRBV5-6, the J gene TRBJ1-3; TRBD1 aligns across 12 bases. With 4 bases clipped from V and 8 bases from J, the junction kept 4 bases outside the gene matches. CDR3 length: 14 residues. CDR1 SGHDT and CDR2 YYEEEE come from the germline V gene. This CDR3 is CASSRGQGAHTIYF. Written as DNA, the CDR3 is TGTGCCAGCAGCAGGGGACAGGGGGCACACACCATATATTTT.

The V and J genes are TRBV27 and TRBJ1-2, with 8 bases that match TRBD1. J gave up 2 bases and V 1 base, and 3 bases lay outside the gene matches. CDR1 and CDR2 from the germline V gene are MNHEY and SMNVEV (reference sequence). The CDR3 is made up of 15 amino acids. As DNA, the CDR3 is TGTGCCAGCAGTTTATTGCAGGGGGCAAACTATGGCTACACCTTC. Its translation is CASSLLQGANYGYTF.

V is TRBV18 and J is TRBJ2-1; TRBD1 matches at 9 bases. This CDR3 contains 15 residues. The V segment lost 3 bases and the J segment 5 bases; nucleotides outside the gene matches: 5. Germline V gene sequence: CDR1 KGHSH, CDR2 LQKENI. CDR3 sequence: CASSPPGQGDNEQFF. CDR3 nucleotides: TGTGCCAGCTCACCCCCGGGACAGGGAGACAATGAGCAGTTCTTC.

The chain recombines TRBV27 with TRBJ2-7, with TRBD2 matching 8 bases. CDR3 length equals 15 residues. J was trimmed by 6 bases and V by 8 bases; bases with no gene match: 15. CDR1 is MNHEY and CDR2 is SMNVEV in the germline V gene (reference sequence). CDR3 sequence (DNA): TGTGCCAGCCGCCAGGTGGGACTAGTAGGCCTCGAGCAGTACTTC. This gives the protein CASRQVGLVGLEQYF.

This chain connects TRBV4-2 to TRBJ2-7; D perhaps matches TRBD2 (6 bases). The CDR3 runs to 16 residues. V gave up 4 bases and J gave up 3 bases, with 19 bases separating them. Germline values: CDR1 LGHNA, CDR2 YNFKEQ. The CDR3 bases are TGTGCCAGCAGCCCACTGAGGGACTTCCAAGACTACGAGCAGTACTTC. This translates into CASSPLRDFQDYEQYF.

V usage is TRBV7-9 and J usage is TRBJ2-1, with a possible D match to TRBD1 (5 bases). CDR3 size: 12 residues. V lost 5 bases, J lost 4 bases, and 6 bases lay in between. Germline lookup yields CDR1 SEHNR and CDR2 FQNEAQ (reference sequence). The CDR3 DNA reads TGTGCCAGCAGCCCAGGGTACAATGAGCAGTTCTTC. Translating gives CASSPGYNEQFF.

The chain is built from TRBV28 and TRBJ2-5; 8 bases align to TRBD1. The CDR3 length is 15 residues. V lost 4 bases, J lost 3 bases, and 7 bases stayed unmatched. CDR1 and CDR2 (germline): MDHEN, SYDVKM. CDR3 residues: CASSSAGTGEETQYF. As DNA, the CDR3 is TGTGCCAGCAGTTCAGCCGGGACAGGTGAAGAGACCCAGTACTTC.

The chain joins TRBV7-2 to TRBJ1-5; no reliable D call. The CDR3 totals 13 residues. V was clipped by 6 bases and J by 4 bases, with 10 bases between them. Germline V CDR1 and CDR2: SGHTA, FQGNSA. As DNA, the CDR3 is TGTGCCAGCAGTTACTCTGAAAATCAGCCCCAGCATTTT. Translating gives CASSYSENQPQHF.

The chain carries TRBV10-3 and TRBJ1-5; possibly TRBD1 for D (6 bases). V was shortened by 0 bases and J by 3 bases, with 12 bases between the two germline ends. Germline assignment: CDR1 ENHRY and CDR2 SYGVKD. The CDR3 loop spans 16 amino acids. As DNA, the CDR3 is TGTGCCATCAGTGAGTCGATAGGGGGAGACAATCAGCCCCAGCATTTT. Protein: CAISESIGGDNQPQHF.

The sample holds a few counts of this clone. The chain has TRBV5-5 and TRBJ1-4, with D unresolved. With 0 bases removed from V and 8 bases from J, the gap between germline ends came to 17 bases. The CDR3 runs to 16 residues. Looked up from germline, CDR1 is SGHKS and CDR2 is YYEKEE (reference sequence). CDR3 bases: TGTGCCAGCAGCTTGGGCATCTTTGAGTTGCGGGAAAAACTGTTTTTT. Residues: CASSLGIFELREKLFF.

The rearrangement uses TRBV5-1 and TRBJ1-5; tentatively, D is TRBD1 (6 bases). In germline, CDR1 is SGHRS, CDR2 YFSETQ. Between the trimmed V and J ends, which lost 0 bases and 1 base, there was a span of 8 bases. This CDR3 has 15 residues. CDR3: CASSLGGTSNQPQHF. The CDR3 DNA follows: TGCGCCAGCAGCTTGGGGGGGACAAGCAATCAGCCCCAGCATTTT. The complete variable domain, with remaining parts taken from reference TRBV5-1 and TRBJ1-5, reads KAGVTQTPRYLIKTRGQQVTLSCSPISGHRSVSWYQQTPGQGLQFLFEYFSETQRNKGNFPGRFSGRQFSNSRSEMNVSTLELGDSALYLCASSLGGTSNQPQHFGDGTRLSIL.

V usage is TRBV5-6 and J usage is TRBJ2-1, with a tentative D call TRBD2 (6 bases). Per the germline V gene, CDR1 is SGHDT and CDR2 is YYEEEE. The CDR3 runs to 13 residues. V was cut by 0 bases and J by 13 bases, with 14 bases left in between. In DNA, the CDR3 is TGTGCCAGCAGCTTGGGGAGTGGGGGAGGTCAGTTCTTC. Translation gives CASSLGSGGGQFF.

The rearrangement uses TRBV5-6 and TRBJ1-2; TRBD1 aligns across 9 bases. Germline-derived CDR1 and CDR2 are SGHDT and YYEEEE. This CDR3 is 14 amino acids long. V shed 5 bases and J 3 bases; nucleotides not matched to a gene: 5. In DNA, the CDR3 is TGTGCCAGCAGATATACAGGGGGCGACTATGGCTACACCTTC. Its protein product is CASRYTGGDYGYTF.

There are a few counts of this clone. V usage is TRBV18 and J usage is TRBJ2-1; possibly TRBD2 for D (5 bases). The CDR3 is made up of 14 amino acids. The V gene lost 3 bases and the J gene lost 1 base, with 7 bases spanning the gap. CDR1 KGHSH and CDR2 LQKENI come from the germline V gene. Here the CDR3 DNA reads TGTGCCAGCTCACCTAGCGCTTCCTACAATGAGCAGTTCTTC. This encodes CASSPSASYNEQFF.

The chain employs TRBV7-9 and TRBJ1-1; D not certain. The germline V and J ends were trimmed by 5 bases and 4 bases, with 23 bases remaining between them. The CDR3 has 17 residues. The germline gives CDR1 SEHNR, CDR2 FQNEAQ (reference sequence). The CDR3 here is CASSPGTGSRGSTEAFF. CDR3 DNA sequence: TGTGCCAGCAGCCCCGGAACCGGTTCACGAGGGAGCACTGAAGCTTTCTTT.

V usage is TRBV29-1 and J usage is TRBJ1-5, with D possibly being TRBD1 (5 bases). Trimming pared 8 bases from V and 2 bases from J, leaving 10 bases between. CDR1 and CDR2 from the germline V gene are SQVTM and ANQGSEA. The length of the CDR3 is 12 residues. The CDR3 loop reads CSTDNRNQPQHF. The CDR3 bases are TGCAGCACGGACAACCGCAATCAGCCCCAGCATTTT.